This T cell receptor beta chain was observed in a study of T-cell reconstitution after alpha-beta-depleted transplantation in children. Findings and caveats of the study: Newly produced T cells mostly accounted for T-cell counts and diversity one year post-transplant.

This clonotype was recorded at least ten times. The target antigen is unknown. Unique molecular identifiers were used in preparing the TCRbeta library. TCRdb redid the calling of the PCR reads with MiXCR, one entry per CDR3 protein. The profile shows about 460,000 distinct CDR3 sequences, about 10% of them singletons. CDR1 and CDR2 (germline): MGHRA, YSYEKL. The length of the CDR3 is 13 residues. J was trimmed by 10 bases and V by 3 bases; bases with no gene match: 6. The sequence came from a child aged 2-9 years with inherited bone marrow failure, due to receive a stem cell transplant. The material sequenced was PBMCs, taken before TCRalphabeta/CD19-depleted stem cell transplant. V and J are TRBV4-1 and TRBJ2-1; TRBD2 agrees at 7 bases. The CDR3 sequence: CASSQVVREEQFF. Here the CDR3 DNA reads TGCGCCAGCAGCCAGGTCGTGCGGGAGGAGCAGTTCTTC.